One TCR beta chain is described in this entry. The ends lost 3 bases at V and 2 bases at J; junction bases unmatched: 7. CDR1 is LNHDA and CDR2 is SQIVND in the germline V gene (reference sequence). The CDR3 is 15 amino acids. The sample comes from a study of control samples from healthy donors and cancer patients. The data were produced by immunoSEQ multiplex PCR, yet TCRdb's version contains in-frame clones alone and is incomplete. The data hold about 150,000 clones, with 93% observed a single time. The specimen was blood. The chain uses TRBV19 and TRBJ2-7, with 7 nucleotides matching TRBD2. The sequence was collected from a man between 45 and 60 years old in good health. The CDR3 here is CASSMGGLGPYEQYF. CDR3 coding DNA: TGTGCCAGTAGTATGGGAGGACTAGGCCCCTACGAGCAGTACTTC.